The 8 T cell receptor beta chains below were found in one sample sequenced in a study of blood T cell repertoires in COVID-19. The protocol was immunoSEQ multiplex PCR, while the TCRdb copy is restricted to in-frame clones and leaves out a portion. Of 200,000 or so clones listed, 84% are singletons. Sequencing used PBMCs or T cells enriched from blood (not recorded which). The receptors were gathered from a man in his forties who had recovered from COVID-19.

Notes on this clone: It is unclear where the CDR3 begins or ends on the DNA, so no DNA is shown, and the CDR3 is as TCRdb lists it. The CDR3: CASSSSDFTDTQYF. The rearrangement joins TRBV5-4 to TRBJ2-3; the DNA was not compared with TRBD2, the D call given in the table. Germline V gene lookup returns CDR1 SGHNT and CDR2 YYREEE (reference sequence). The CDR3 is 14 residues long, ends included.

CDR3 sequence reads: CASSQVLGEDSPLHF. DNA of the CDR3: TGTGCCAGCAGCCAAGTTTTAGGGGAGGATTCACCCCTCCACTTT. The V gene is TRBV3-1 (or the pseudogene TRBV3-2), the J gene TRBJ1-6, with D tentatively TRBD1 (5 bases). V gave up 1 base and J gave up 8 bases, with 12 bases separating them. The CDR3 runs to 15 residues. Germline assignment: CDR1 LGHDT and CDR2 YNNKEL (reference sequence).

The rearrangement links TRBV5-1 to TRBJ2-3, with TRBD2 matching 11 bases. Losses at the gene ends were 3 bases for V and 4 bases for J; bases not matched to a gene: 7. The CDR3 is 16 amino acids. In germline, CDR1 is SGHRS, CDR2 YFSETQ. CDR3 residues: CASSWKLAGVPDTQYF. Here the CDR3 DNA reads TGCGCCAGCAGCTGGAAACTAGCGGGGGTCCCAGATACGCAGTATTTT.

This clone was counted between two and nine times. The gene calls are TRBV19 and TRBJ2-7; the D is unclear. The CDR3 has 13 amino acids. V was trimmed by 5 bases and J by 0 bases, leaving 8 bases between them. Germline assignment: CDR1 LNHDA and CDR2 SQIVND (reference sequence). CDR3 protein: CASSVTFSYEQYF. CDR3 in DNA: TGTGCCAGTAGTGTGACATTCTCCTACGAGCAGTACTTC.

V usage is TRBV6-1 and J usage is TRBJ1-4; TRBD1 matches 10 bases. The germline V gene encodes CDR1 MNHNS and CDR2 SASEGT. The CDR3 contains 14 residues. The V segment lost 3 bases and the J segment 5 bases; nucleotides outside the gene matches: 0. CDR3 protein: CASSEDRGNEKLFF. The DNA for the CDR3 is TGTGCCAGCAGTGAGGACAGGGGGAATGAAAAACTGTTTTTT.

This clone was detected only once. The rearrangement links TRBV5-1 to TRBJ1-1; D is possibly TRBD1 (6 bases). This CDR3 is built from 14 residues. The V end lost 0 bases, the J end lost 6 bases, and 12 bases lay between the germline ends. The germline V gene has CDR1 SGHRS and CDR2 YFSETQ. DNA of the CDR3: TGCGCCAGCAGCTTGGGAGTACAGGGACCTGAAGCTTTCTTT. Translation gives CASSLGVQGPEAFF.

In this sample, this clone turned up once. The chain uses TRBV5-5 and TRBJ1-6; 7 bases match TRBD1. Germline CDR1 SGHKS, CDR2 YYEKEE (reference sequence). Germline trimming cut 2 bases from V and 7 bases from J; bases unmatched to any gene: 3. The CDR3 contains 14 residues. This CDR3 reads CASSLGTANSPLHF. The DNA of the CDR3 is TGTGCCAGCAGCTTAGGGACAGCAAATTCACCCCTCCACTTT.

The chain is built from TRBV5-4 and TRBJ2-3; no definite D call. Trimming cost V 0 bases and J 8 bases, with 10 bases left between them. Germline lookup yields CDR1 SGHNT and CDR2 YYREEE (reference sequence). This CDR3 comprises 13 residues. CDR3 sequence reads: CASSLGASATQYF. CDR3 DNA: TGTGCCAGCAGCTTGGGTGCTAGTGCTACGCAGTATTTT.